Shown below are 25 T cell receptor beta chains from a single sample sequenced in a study of blood T cell repertoires in COVID-19. Measured with immunoSEQ multiplex PCR; TCRdb has only the in-frame clones, and not every one. The table lists about 14,000 clones, about four fifths of them singletons. Sequenced sample: peripheral blood. These receptors were taken from a woman aged 55-75 years with acute or convalescent COVID-19.

This sequence joins TRBV14 and TRBJ2-7; 10 bases map to TRBD2. Germline V CDR1 and CDR2: SGHDN, FVKESK. This CDR3 comprises 15 residues. The trim removed 9 bases at V and 2 bases at J, leaving 10 bases unmatched. The CDR3 region has the DNA TGTGCCAGTTCCCTAGCGGGAGAGTCTCCCTACGAGCAGTACTTC. This translates into CASSLAGESPYEQYF. Combining the CDR3 with reference TRBV14 and TRBJ2-7 gives the whole variable domain EAGVTQFPSHSVIEKGQTVTLRCDPISGHDNLYWYRRVMGKEIKFLLHFVKESKQDESGMPNNRFLAERTGGTYSTLKVQPAELEDSGVYFCASSLAGESPYEQYFGPGTRLTVT.

The chain couples TRBV5-1 to TRBJ2-7, with 10 bases aligning to TRBD1. V shed 2 bases and J 4 bases; nucleotides not matched to a gene: 6. Per the germline V gene, CDR1 is SGHRS and CDR2 is YFSETQ. This CDR3 is 15 amino acids long. As DNA, the CDR3 is TGCGCCAGCAGCTTACACCCGGGACAGGGGTACGAGCAGTACTTC. Its translation: CASSLHPGQGYEQYF.

This clone was observed a single time. This chain connects TRBV27 to TRBJ1-2, with TRBD1 as a possible D gene (5 bases). CDR1 MNHEY and CDR2 SMNVEV come from the germline V gene (reference sequence). V dropped 3 bases and J dropped 7 bases, with 15 bases sitting between them. The CDR3 contains 14 residues. CDR3 sequence (DNA): TGTGCCAGCAGTTTTCCCGGCAGGGCGATTGGCTACACCTTC. This sequence encodes CASSFPGRAIGYTF.

A single count supports this clone. The gene calls are TRBV10-1 and TRBJ2-2; no firm D call. Germline loops: CDR1 WNHNN, CDR2 SYGVQD (reference sequence). V was cut by 6 bases and J by 1 base, with 6 bases left in between. CDR3 length equals 13 residues. The CDR3 nucleotides are TGCGCCAGCAGGGCAGGGAACACCGGGGAGCTGTTTTTT. It encodes CASRAGNTGELFF.

This clone has a single count. This rearrangement joins TRBV25-1 to TRBJ2-3, with a possible D match to TRBD2 (6 bases). The CDR3 is 14 amino acids. Germline V gives CDR1 MGHDK, CDR2 SYGVNS. Deletions cut 7 bases from V and 4 bases from J, with 15 bases between. The CDR3 DNA sequence: TGTGCCAGCACGGAGGGGCTAGGAGCAGATACGCAGTATTTT. This sequence encodes CASTEGLGADTQYF.

V and J are TRBV7-2 and TRBJ1-6, with no clear D. The CDR3 sequence is 15 residues long. Germline-derived CDR1 and CDR2 are SGHTA and FQGNSA. Trimming took off 2 bases at V and 1 base at J, with 6 bases between the two ends. The CDR3 spells CASSLTVSYNSPLHF. The DNA of the CDR3 is TGTGCCAGCAGCTTAACGGTGTCCTATAATTCACCCCTCCACTTT.

J is TRBJ2-7 and V is TRBV7-2, with D unclear. This CDR3 has 13 amino acids. Trimming pared 0 bases from V and 0 bases from J, leaving 3 bases between. Germline V gene data show CDR1 as SGHTA and CDR2 as FQGNSA. CDR3 in amino acids: CASSLALSYEQYF. Here the CDR3 DNA reads TGTGCCAGCAGCTTAGCCCTCTCCTACGAGCAGTACTTC.

The CDR3 reads CASSQDSATTDGGAFF. Written as DNA, the CDR3 is TGTGCCAGCAGCCAAGATTCCGCCACGACGGATGGCGGAGCTTTCTTT. The rearrangement joins TRBV14 to TRBJ1-1; D is ambiguous. With 0 bases removed from V and 10 bases from J, the gap between germline ends came to 21 bases. Germline CDR1 and CDR2: SGHDN and FVKESK. There are 16 residues in the CDR3.

The V and J genes are TRBV7-9 and TRBJ1-2, with 9 bases matching TRBD1. J lost 4 bases, V lost 5 bases, and 2 bases had no gene match. Germline V gives CDR1 SEHNR, CDR2 FQNEAQ (reference sequence). This CDR3 is 13 amino acids long. The CDR3 region is CASSADRGYGYTF. CDR3 in DNA: TGTGCCAGCAGCGCGGACAGGGGCTATGGCTACACCTTC. The variable domain in full, completed from reference TRBV7-9 and TRBJ1-2, reads DTGVSQNPRHKITKRGQNVTFRCDPISEHNRLYWYRQTLGQGPEFLTYFQNEAQLEKSRLLSDRFSAERPKGSFSTLEIQRTEQGDSAMYLCASSADRGYGYTFGSGTRLTVV.

This rearrangement joins TRBV11-2 to TRBJ2-1, with D perhaps TRBD2 (7 bases). This CDR3 comprises 17 residues. Between the trimmed V and J ends, which lost 0 bases and 1 base, there was a span of 13 bases. Looked up from germline, CDR1 is SGHAT and CDR2 is FQNNGV. The CDR3 region is CASSLDLRGGSYNEQFF. Here the CDR3 DNA reads TGTGCCAGCAGCTTAGATCTGAGGGGGGGGTCCTACAATGAGCAGTTCTTC.

This rearrangement joins TRBV5-1 to TRBJ2-2, with D possibly matching TRBD2 (6 bases). Germline V gene data show CDR1 as SGHRS and CDR2 as YFSETQ. CDR3 length equals 15 residues. V was clipped by 4 bases and J by 4 bases, with 14 bases between them. The CDR3 coding sequence is TGCGCCAGCAGCCGCGGAGGGGCAGGCACCGGGGAGCTGTTTTTT. Translating it yields CASSRGGAGTGELFF.

There are a few counts of this clone. The chain has TRBV19 and TRBJ2-7, with a possible D match to TRBD2 (6 bases). In germline, CDR1 is LNHDA, CDR2 SQIVND (reference sequence). V lost 8 bases to trimming and J lost 5 bases, with 16 bases between them. The CDR3 consists of 13 residues. Here the CDR3 DNA reads TGTGCCAGTGCGGGGACGATACTTCACGAGCAGTACTTC. It specifies CASAGTILHEQYF.

The chain combines TRBV19 with TRBJ2-3; 7 bases fit TRBD2. V trimming: 7 bases; J trimming: 6 bases; junction bases outside the gene matches: 4. Looked up from germline, CDR1 is LNHDA and CDR2 is SQIVND (reference sequence). This CDR3 spans 12 amino acids. The CDR3 reads CASMGRGDTQYF. Written as DNA, the CDR3 is TGTGCCAGTATGGGGCGGGGGGATACGCAGTATTTT.

The chain couples TRBV5-4 to TRBJ2-2; D is unresolved. The length of the CDR3 is 16 residues. CDR1 is SGHNT and CDR2 is YYREEE in the germline V gene (reference sequence). V was shortened by 6 bases and J by 1 base, with 16 bases between the two germline ends. The CDR3 region has the DNA TGTGCCAGCACCCTTGGAGAAAGGAGGAACACCGGGGAGCTGTTTTTT. This translates into CASTLGERRNTGELFF.

V gene TRBV6-5 combines with J gene TRBJ1-1; D is uncertain. Germline V CDR1 and CDR2: MNHEY, SVGAGI. Trimming pared 2 bases from V and 4 bases from J, leaving 8 bases between. The CDR3 extends over 13 amino acids. CDR3 in DNA: TGTGCCAGCAGTTACCCGGGTAGCACTGAAGCTTTCTTT. Encoded protein: CASSYPGSTEAFF.

The chain has TRBV9 and TRBJ2-2, with TRBD1 matching 9 bases. The CDR3 is made up of 14 amino acids. Germline V gives CDR1 SGDLS, CDR2 YYNGEE. J gave up 2 bases and V 7 bases, and 3 bases lay outside the gene matches. The CDR3 spells CASEDRGNTGELFF. For the CDR3, the DNA is TGTGCCAGCGAGGACAGGGGTAACACCGGGGAGCTGTTTTTT.

The gene calls are TRBV5-4 and TRBJ2-1, with 7 bases identical to TRBD2. This CDR3 comprises 14 residues. Looked up from germline, CDR1 is SGHNT and CDR2 is YYREEE (reference sequence). V shed 4 bases, J shed 5 bases, and the junction held 6 bases outside the gene matches. The CDR3 DNA is TGTGCCAGCAGCCTTTGGGGGACTAACAATGAGCAGTTCTTC. Its protein product is CASSLWGTNNEQFF.

The genes are TRBV2 and TRBJ1-5; a possible D gene is TRBD1 (5 bases). The CDR3 covers 13 residues. Germline CDR1 is SNHLY and CDR2 is FYNNEI. V was shortened by 4 bases and J by 3 bases, with 7 bases between the two germline ends. The DNA of the CDR3 is TGTGCCAGCAGTGGACAGAACAATCAGCCCCAGCATTTT. It encodes CASSGQNNQPQHF.

V is TRBV24-1 and J is TRBJ1-5; D remains unclear. Per the germline V gene, CDR1 is KGHDR and CDR2 is SFDVKD. The CDR3 runs 15 residues. V was pared by 0 bases and J by 4 bases, with 9 bases between. CDR3 bases: TGTGCCACCAGTGATTTGAATTCGGAGAATCAGCCCCAGCATTTT. It encodes CATSDLNSENQPQHF.

The chain employs TRBV7-9 and TRBJ2-1; 9 bases align to TRBD2. This CDR3 has 20 residues. V lost 7 bases and J lost 5; bases outside the gene matches: 24. Germline CDR1 reads SEHNR; CDR2 reads FQNEAQ (reference sequence). The CDR3 DNA follows: TGTGCCAGCACCCAGGGAATAGGTAGCGGGGGATCAAAGCAGAACAATGAGCAGTTCTTC. Protein sequence: CASTQGIGSGGSKQNNEQFF.

The rearrangement links TRBV7-9 to TRBJ1-2; D call uncertain. CDR3 length: 12 residues. V lost 1 base and J 8 bases, leaving 8 bases between the germline ends. The germline V gene encodes CDR1 SEHNR and CDR2 FQNEAQ (reference sequence). The CDR3 is CASSLDGGGYTF. CDR3 in DNA: TGTGCCAGCAGCTTAGACGGCGGAGGCTACACCTTC.

The chain links TRBV11-2 to TRBJ2-1; maybe TRBD2 (6 bases). The CDR3 runs 14 residues. With 5 bases removed from V and 3 bases from J, the gap between germline ends came to 11 bases. CDR1 is SGHAT and CDR2 is FQNNGV in the germline V gene. CDR3 protein: CASSPRAGYNEQFF. As DNA, the CDR3 is TGTGCCAGCAGCCCCCGAGCGGGCTACAATGAGCAGTTCTTC.

The J gene is TRBJ2-7, the V gene TRBV7-9, with D perhaps TRBD1 (7 bases). V shed 6 bases and J shed 2 bases, with 20 bases lying between them. The germline gives CDR1 SEHNR, CDR2 FQNEAQ (reference sequence). The CDR3 extends over 16 amino acids. CDR3 DNA sequence: TGTGCCAGCAGATACAAAGGGGGCGGGGTCCCCTACGAGCAGTACTTC. Its protein is CASRYKGGGVPYEQYF.

The chain employs TRBV2 and TRBJ1-5, with D unclear. Germline V CDR1 and CDR2: SNHLY, FYNNEI. V was shortened by 3 bases and J by 0 bases, with 3 bases between the two germline ends. The CDR3 consists of 13 residues. CDR3 nucleotides: TGTGCCAGCAGTGAGTATAGCAATCAGCCCCAGCATTTT. Translating gives CASSEYSNQPQHF.

The gene calls are TRBV7-9 and TRBJ1-5; possibly TRBD1 for D (5 bases). Germline V CDR1 and CDR2: SEHNR, FQNEAQ (reference sequence). V was cut by 3 bases and J by 5 bases, with 11 bases left in between. The CDR3 is 14 residues long. The CDR3, as DNA: TGTGCCAGCAGCTTCTCAGACAGCCATCAGCCCCAGCATTTT. It specifies CASSFSDSHQPQHF.